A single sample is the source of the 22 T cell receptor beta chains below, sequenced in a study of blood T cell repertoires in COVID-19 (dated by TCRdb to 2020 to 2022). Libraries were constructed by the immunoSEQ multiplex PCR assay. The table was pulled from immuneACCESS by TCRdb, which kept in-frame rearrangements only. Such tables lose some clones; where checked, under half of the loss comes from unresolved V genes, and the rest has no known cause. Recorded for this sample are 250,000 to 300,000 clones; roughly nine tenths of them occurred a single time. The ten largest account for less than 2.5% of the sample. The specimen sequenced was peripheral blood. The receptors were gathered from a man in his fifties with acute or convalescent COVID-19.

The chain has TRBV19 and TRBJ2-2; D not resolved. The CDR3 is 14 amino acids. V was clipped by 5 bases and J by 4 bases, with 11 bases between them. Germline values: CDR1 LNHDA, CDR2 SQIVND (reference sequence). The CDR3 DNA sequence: TGTGCCAGTAGTCCGGTAAGTGCCACCGGGGAGCTGTTTTTT. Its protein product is CASSPVSATGELFF.

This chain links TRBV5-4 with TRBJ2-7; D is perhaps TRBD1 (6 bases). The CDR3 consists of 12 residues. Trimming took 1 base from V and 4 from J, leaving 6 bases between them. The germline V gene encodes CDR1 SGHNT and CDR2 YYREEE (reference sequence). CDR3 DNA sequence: TGTGCCAGCAGCTTGACAGGGTACGAGCAGTACTTC. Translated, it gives CASSLTGYEQYF.

The CDR3 DNA follows: TGTGCCAGCAGCCAAGGCTGGGCGGGTGGCGGGGAGCTGTTTTTT. Its protein is CASSQGWAGGGELFF. The chain couples TRBV3-1 (or the pseudogene TRBV3-2) to TRBJ2-2, with a tentative D call TRBD2 (5 bases). Trimming took 1 base from V and 7 from J, leaving 13 bases between them. The V gene's germline CDR1 is LGHDT and CDR2 YNNKEL (reference sequence). This CDR3 contains 15 residues.

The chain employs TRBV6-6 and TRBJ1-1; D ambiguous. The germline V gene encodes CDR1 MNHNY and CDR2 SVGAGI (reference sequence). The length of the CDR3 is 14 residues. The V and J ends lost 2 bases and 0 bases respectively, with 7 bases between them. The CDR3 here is CASSYPEVNTEAFF. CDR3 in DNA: TGTGCCAGCAGTTACCCGGAGGTGAACACTGAAGCTTTCTTT.

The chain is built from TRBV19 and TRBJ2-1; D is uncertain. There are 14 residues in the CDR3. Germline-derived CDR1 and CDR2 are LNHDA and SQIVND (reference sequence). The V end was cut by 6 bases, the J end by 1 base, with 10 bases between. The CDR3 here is CASRESRSYNEQFF. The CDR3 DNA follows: TGTGCCAGTAGGGAAAGCAGGTCCTACAATGAGCAGTTCTTC.

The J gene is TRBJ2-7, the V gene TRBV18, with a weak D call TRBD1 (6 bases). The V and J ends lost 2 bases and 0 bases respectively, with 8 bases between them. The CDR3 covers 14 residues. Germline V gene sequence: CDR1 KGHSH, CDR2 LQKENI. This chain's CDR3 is CASSPGGHSYEQYF. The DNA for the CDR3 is TGTGCCAGCTCACCAGGGGGCCACTCCTACGAGCAGTACTTC.

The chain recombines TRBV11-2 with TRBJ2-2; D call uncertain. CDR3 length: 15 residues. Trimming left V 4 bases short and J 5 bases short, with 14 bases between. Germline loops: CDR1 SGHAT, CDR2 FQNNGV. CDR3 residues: CASSSQVESTGELFF. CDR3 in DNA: TGTGCCAGCAGCTCTCAGGTTGAATCTACCGGGGAGCTGTTTTTT.

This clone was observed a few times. CDR3 in amino acids: CASSPLGQGAGQPQHF. The CDR3 DNA sequence: TGTGCCAGCAGCCCGCTAGGACAGGGGGCGGGTCAGCCCCAGCATTTT. This chain uses TRBV7-9 with TRBJ1-5, with 11 positions matching TRBD1. The germline gives CDR1 SEHNR, CDR2 FQNEAQ (reference sequence). The V gene end was trimmed by 5 bases and the J gene end by 6 bases; junction bases not matched to a gene: 9. This CDR3 region has 16 residues.

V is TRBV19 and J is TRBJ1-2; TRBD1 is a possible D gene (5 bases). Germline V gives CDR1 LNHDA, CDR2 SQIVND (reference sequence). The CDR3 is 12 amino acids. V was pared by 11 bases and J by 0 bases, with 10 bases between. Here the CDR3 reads CASDSPNYGYTF. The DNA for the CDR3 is TGTGCCTCCGACAGCCCTAACTATGGCTACACCTTC.

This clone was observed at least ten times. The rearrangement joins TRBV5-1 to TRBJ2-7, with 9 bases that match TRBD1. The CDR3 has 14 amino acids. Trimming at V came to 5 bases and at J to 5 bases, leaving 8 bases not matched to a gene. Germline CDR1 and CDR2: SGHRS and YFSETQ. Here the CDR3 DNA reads TGCGCCAGCAGAGGCCGGGACAGGGCCCACGAGCAGTACTTC. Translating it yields CASRGRDRAHEQYF. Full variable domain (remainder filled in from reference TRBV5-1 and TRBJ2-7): KAGVTQTPRYLIKTRGQQVTLSCSPISGHRSVSWYQQTPGQGLQFLFEYFSETQRNKGNFPGRFSGRQFSNSRSEMNVSTLELGDSALYLCASRGRDRAHEQYFGPGTRLTVT.

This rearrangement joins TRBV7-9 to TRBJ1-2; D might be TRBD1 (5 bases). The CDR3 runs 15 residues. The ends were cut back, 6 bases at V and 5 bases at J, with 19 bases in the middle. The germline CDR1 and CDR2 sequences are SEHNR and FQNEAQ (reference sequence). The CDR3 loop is CASSLFARGEYGYTF. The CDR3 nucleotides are TGTGCCAGCAGTTTATTCGCCCGGGGGGAGTATGGCTACACCTTC. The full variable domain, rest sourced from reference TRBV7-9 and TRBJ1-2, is DTGVSQNPRHKITKRGQNVTFRCDPISEHNRLYWYRQTLGQGPEFLTYFQNEAQLEKSRLLSDRFSAERPKGSFSTLEIQRTEQGDSAMYLCASSLFARGEYGYTFGSGTRLTVV.

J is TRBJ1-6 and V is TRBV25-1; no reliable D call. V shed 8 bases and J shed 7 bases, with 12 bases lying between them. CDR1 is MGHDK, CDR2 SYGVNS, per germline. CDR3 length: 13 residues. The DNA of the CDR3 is TGTGCCAGCGGTTTTACTGAGAATTCACCCCTCCACTTT. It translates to CASGFTENSPLHF.

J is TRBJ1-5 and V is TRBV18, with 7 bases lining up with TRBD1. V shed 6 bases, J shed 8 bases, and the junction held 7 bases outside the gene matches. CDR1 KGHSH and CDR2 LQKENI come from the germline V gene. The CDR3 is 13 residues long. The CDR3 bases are TGTGCCAGCTCCCCGGGACAGCAGAAGCCCCAGCATTTT. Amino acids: CASSPGQQKPQHF.

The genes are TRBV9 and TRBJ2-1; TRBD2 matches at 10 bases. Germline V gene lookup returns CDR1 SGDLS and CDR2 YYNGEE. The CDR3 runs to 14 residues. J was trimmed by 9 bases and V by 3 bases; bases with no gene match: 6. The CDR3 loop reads CASSGAGLAVEQFF. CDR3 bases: TGTGCCAGCAGCGGCGCAGGACTAGCGGTTGAGCAGTTCTTC.

Written as DNA, the CDR3 is TGTGCCTGGACCAAGACCCGGGTGACTGGAAACACCATATATTTT. Protein sequence: CAWTKTRVTGNTIYF. The genes are TRBV30 and TRBJ1-3; D gene ambiguous. The CDR3 has 15 residues. Per the germline V gene, CDR1 is GTSNPN and CDR2 is SVGIG (reference sequence). Trimming removed 4 bases at V and 2 bases at J, with 15 bases between.

The CDR3 sequence is CASSLGGGSNQPQHF. CDR3 in DNA: TGTGCCAGCAGCTTGGGGGGAGGGAGCAATCAGCCCCAGCATTTT. The genes are TRBV5-4 and TRBJ1-5; no clear D gene. Germline V gives CDR1 SGHNT, CDR2 YYREEE (reference sequence). Trimming stripped 0 bases from V and 1 base from J, with 8 bases between. The CDR3 spans 15 residues.

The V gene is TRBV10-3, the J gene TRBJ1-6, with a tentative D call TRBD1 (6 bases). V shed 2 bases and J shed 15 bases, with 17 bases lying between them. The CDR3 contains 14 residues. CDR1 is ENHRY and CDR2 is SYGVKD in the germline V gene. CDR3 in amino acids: CAISEQGPLLLLHF. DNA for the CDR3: TGTGCCATCAGTGAGCAGGGGCCCTTGCTGCTCCTCCACTTT.

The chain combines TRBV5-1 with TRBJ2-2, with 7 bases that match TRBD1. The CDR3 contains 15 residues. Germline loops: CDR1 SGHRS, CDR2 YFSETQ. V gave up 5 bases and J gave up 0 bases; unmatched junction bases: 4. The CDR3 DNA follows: TGCGCCAGCAGTGGGACAGCCACGAACACCGGGGAGCTGTTTTTT. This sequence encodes CASSGTATNTGELFF. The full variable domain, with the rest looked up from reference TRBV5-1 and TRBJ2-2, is KAGVTQTPRYLIKTRGQQVTLSCSPISGHRSVSWYQQTPGQGLQFLFEYFSETQRNKGNFPGRFSGRQFSNSRSEMNVSTLELGDSALYLCASSGTATNTGELFFGEGSRLTVL.

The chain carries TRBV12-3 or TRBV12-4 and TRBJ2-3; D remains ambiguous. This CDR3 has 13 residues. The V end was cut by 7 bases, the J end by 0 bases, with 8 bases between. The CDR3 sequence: CASTEFSTDTQYF. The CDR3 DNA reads TGTGCCAGCACCGAGTTTAGCACAGATACGCAGTATTTT.

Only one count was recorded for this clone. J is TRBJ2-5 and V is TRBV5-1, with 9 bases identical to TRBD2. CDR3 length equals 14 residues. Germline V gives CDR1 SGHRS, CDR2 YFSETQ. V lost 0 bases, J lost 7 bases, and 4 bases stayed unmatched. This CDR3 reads CASSLELAGLTQYF. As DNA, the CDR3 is TGCGCCAGCAGCTTGGAACTAGCGGGCTTGACCCAGTACTTC.

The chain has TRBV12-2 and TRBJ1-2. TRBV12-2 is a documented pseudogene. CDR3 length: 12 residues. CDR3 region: CASRTGSYGYTF. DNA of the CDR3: TGTGCAAGTCGCACCGGTAGTTATGGCTACACCTTC.

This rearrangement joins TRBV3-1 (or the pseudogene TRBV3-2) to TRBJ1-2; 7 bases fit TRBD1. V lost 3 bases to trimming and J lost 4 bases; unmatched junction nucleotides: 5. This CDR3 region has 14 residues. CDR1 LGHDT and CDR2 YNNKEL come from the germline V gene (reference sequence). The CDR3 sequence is CASSHGQAVYGYTF. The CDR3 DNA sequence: TGTGCCAGCAGCCACGGACAGGCGGTCTATGGCTACACCTTC.